The 21 T cell receptor beta chains below all came from one sample that was sequenced in a study of post-analysis software for immune sequencing data. Findings and limits, study-wide: Comparison of patients with controls showed about 5 TRBV segments more frequent in patients, TRBV5-6, TRBV5-1 and TRBV20-1 among them.

Each TCR beta cDNA library carried unique molecular identifiers. Each CDR3 protein gets one entry after TCRdb re-called the PCR reads with MiXCR. The table has about 820,000 distinct CDR3 sequences, under 70% seen once. For these receptors, no antigen is known. The specimen sequenced was blood. The receptor set was obtained from a girl aged 5 to 17 with multiple sclerosis.

The V call is TRBV27, the J call TRBJ2-1; 11 bases agree with TRBD2. V dropped 3 bases and J dropped 4; count of bases not matched to a gene: 8. Germline V gene lookup returns CDR1 MNHEY and CDR2 SMNVEV (reference sequence). This CDR3 has 17 amino acids. The CDR3 DNA is TGTGCCAGCAGTTTCTCAGCCGGGACTAGCGGTTACAATGAGCAGTTCTTC. It is translated as CASSFSAGTSGYNEQFF.

This clonotype was observed a handful of times. The chain employs TRBV4-2 and TRBJ1-4; D is undetermined. This CDR3 comprises 13 residues. V was clipped by 4 bases and J by 8 bases, with 11 bases between them. The V gene's germline CDR1 is LGHNA and CDR2 YNFKEQ. The DNA for the CDR3 is TGTGCCAGCAGCCCGCGGGCAGTAGAAAAACTGTTTTTT. Translation gives CASSPRAVEKLFF.

This clonotype was detected a few times. The V gene is TRBV12-3 or TRBV12-4, the J gene TRBJ2-5, with D possibly TRBD2 on 6 matching bases. V gave up 1 base and J gave up 2 bases, with 17 bases separating them. The CDR3 is made up of 17 amino acids. The CDR3 sequence is CASSLGRVPDLQETQYF. CDR3 nucleotides: TGTGCCAGCAGTTTAGGGAGGGTTCCGGACCTACAAGAGACCCAGTACTTC.

The CDR3 region is CASSLIMGAADTQYF. Written as DNA, the CDR3 is TGTGCCAGCAGCTTAATTATGGGGGCCGCAGATACGCAGTATTTT. The gene calls are TRBV7-9 and TRBJ2-3; D may be TRBD1 (6 bases). This CDR3 spans 15 amino acids. V dropped 2 bases and J dropped 4 bases, with 13 bases sitting between them. Germline V gives CDR1 SEHNR, CDR2 FQNEAQ (reference sequence).

V and J are TRBV25-1 and TRBJ2-5; tentative D call: TRBD1 (6 bases). The J call may be wrong; the DNA end is better matched by TRBJ2-7. The CDR3 runs to 15 residues. From germline, CDR1 is MGHDK and CDR2 SYGVNS. The CDR3 DNA is TGTGCCAGCAGCCAAAACTACAGGGAGATCTACGAGCAGTACTTC. This encodes CASSQNYREIYEQYF.

The gene calls are TRBV7-9 and TRBJ2-1, with 7 positions matching TRBD1. Germline CDR1 SEHNR, CDR2 FQNEAQ (reference sequence). The CDR3 consists of 16 residues. Unmatched junction bases numbered 2, after V lost 0 bases and J lost 0 bases. The CDR3 region has the DNA TGTGCCAGCAGCTTAGCTGGACAGGACTCCTACAATGAGCAGTTCTTC. Amino acid sequence: CASSLAGQDSYNEQFF.

This clonotype was seen more than once but under ten times. This chain uses TRBV6-1 with TRBJ2-7; D is possibly TRBD1 (6 bases). The V gene lost 6 bases and the J gene lost 0 bases, with 12 bases spanning the gap. This CDR3 comprises 14 residues. From germline, CDR1 is MNHNS and CDR2 SASEGT. The CDR3 here is CASRSGTTSYEQYF. The CDR3 nucleotides read TGTGCCAGCAGGTCCGGGACAACCTCCTACGAGCAGTACTTC.

This clonotype has just a few counts. The chain links TRBV3-1 to TRBJ2-7; 10 nucleotides align to TRBD2. V trimming: 6 bases; J trimming: 2 bases; junction bases outside the gene matches: 7. The CDR3 has 15 amino acids. CDR1 and CDR2 (germline): LGHDT, YNNKEL (reference sequence). CDR3 loop: CASSPSGGRTYEQYF. Here the CDR3 DNA reads TGTGCCAGCAGTCCTAGCGGGGGCCGAACCTACGAGCAGTACTTC.

This clonotype was recorded a few times. One end of the junction does not line up with germline, which may come from a read error. The chain has TRBV5-1 and TRBJ2-1, with TRBD1 identical over 9 bases. This CDR3 comprises 18 residues. Germline lookup yields CDR1 SGHRS and CDR2 YFSETQ. For the CDR3, the DNA is TGCGCCAGCAGCCTCCTAGACGGACAGGGGCGATTACCCAATAAGCAGTTCTTC. It yields the protein CASSLLDGQGRLPNKQFF.

This clonotype was counted between two and nine times. The chain is built from TRBV20-1 and TRBJ2-7; a weak D match, TRBD2 (6 bases). Trimming took 1 base from V and 0 from J, leaving 10 bases between them. Per germline, CDR1 DFQATT and CDR2 SNEGSKA (reference sequence). This CDR3 contains 14 residues. The CDR3 DNA reads as TGCAGTGCTAGAGTGCAGCGGGCCTCCTACGAGCAGTACTTC. Encoded protein: CSARVQRASYEQYF.

This chain joins TRBV2 and TRBJ2-7; D not resolved. Germline V gene sequence: CDR1 SNHLY, CDR2 FYNNEI. CDR3 length: 15 residues. The V gene lost 4 bases and the J gene lost 0 bases, with 13 bases spanning the gap. The CDR3 nucleotides read TGTGCCAGCAGTGTGGCCAGATGGAGCTCCTACGAGCAGTACTTC. Translated: CASSVARWSSYEQYF. Full variable domain (remainder filled in from reference TRBV2 and TRBJ2-7): EPEVTQTPSHQVTQMGQEVILRCVPISNHLYFYWYRQILGQKVEFLVSFYNNEISEKSEIFDDQFSVERPDGSNFTLKIRSTKLEDSAMYFCASSVARWSSYEQYFGPGTRLTVT.

The V and J genes are TRBV11-3 and TRBJ2-2, with 13 bases aligning to TRBD2. J lost 5 bases, V lost 6 bases, and 9 bases had no gene match. Germline CDR1 is SGHNT and CDR2 is YENEEA. The CDR3 loop spans 17 amino acids. Written as DNA, the CDR3 is TGTGCCAGCAGTAAACCCCGGGGACTAGCGGGAACCGGGGAGCTGTTTTTT. The encoded protein is CASSKPRGLAGTGELFF. Complete variable domain (other parts from reference TRBV11-3 and TRBJ2-2): EAGVVQSPRYKIIEKKQPVAFWCNPISGHNTLYWYLQNLGQGPELLIRYENEEAVDDSQLPKDRFSAERLKGVDSTLKIQPAELGDSAVYLCASSKPRGLAGTGELFFGEGSRLTVL.

The V and J genes are TRBV19 and TRBJ1-2; 9 bases agree with TRBD1. Per the germline V gene, CDR1 is LNHDA and CDR2 is SQIVND (reference sequence). V shed 5 bases and J 6 bases; nucleotides not matched to a gene: 10. This CDR3 is built from 15 residues. The CDR3 loop is CASSLPGTGPDGYTF. The CDR3 coding sequence is TGTGCCAGTAGTCTCCCCGGGACAGGGCCGGATGGCTACACCTTC.

J is TRBJ2-3 and V is TRBV14; 8 bases map to TRBD1. There are 14 residues in the CDR3. CDR1 and CDR2 from the germline V gene are SGHDN and FVKESK. With 4 bases clipped from V and 6 bases from J, the junction kept 6 bases outside the gene matches. In DNA, the CDR3 is TGTGCCAGCAGCCGGGGACAGGCCCGGGATACGCAGTATTTT. Its protein product is CASSRGQARDTQYF.

The chain links TRBV5-1 to TRBJ2-1, with D perhaps matching TRBD1 (5 bases). V lost 0 bases and J lost 8, with 15 bases in between. The germline gives CDR1 SGHRS, CDR2 YFSETQ. The CDR3 is 15 amino acids. CDR3 bases: TGCGCCAGCAGCTTGGGGGTTTCAGGGCAGGATGAGCAGTTCTTC. This translates into CASSLGVSGQDEQFF.

The gene calls are TRBV10-3 and TRBJ2-1; 8 nucleotides line up with TRBD2. The CDR3 runs to 15 residues. Unmatched junction bases numbered 7, after V lost 9 bases and J lost 0 bases. Germline assignment: CDR1 ENHRY and CDR2 SYGVKD. CDR3 protein: CAITPGTSSYNEQFF. As DNA, the CDR3 is TGTGCCATAACCCCCGGGACTAGCTCCTACAATGAGCAGTTCTTC.

This clonotype occurred a few times. The V and J genes are TRBV29-1 and TRBJ1-2; TRBD1 matches at 9 bases. Trimming at V came to 5 bases and at J to 8 bases, leaving 6 bases not matched to a gene. Germline CDR1 is SQVTM and CDR2 is ANQGSEA. The CDR3 has 12 amino acids. DNA of the CDR3: TGCAGCGTTCACGGACAGGGGAAGGGCTACACCTTC. Its translation: CSVHGQGKGYTF.

The gene calls are TRBV20-1 and TRBJ2-5, with TRBD1 identical over 8 bases. The CDR3 covers 15 residues. V trimming: 5 bases; J trimming: 2 bases; junction bases outside the gene matches: 10. CDR1 is DFQATT, CDR2 SNEGSKA, per germline (reference sequence). This chain's CDR3 is CSAGGSTGGQETQYF. The DNA of the CDR3 is TGCAGTGCTGGAGGGAGTACAGGGGGACAAGAGACCCAGTACTTC.

The chain links TRBV7-8 to TRBJ2-3; TRBD1 matches 9 bases. The CDR3 is made up of 16 amino acids. Trimming cost V 4 bases and J 3 bases; bases outside gene matches: 8. Germline CDR1 is SGHVS and CDR2 is FQNEAQ. CDR3 DNA sequence: TGTGCCAGCAGCTCCGCTGTAGGGACAGGGACAGATACGCAGTATTTT. Protein product: CASSSAVGTGTDTQYF.

The V call is TRBV20-1, the J call TRBJ2-3; 15 bases agree with TRBD2. The CDR3 is 16 residues long. The V gene end was trimmed by 3 bases and the J gene end by 3 bases; junction bases not matched to a gene: 4. Germline V lookup: CDR1 DFQATT, CDR2 SNEGSKA (reference sequence). The CDR3 nucleotides read TGCAGTGCTAGGAAAGGGACTAGCGGGAGGACAGATACGCAGTATTTT. Translating it yields CSARKGTSGRTDTQYF.

In this sample, this clonotype turned up a few times. The chain carries TRBV11-3 and TRBJ2-3, with 7 positions matching TRBD1. Germline V gene lookup returns CDR1 SGHNT and CDR2 YENEEA. The junction had 8 bases not matched to a gene; V was cut back by 5 bases and J by 3 bases. The CDR3 spans 15 residues. The chain's CDR3 is CASSPRDRETDTQYF. In nucleotides, the CDR3 is TGTGCCAGCAGCCCCCGCGACAGGGAAACAGATACGCAGTATTTT.